This T cell receptor (beta chain) was obtained from a study of technical replicates of blood from a few donors. Trimming pared 1 base from V and 3 bases from J, leaving 7 bases between. There are 13 residues in the CDR3. Germline V gene sequence: CDR1 SGHTS, CDR2 YDEGEE. Sequencing was performed with immunoSEQ multiplex PCR; in TCRdb, only in-frame clones are kept and a portion is missing. The data show approximately 70,000 clones, around 97% seen once. This clonotype was sampled from a human donor in good health. V usage is TRBV5-8 and J usage is TRBJ1-1, with no clear D. Specimen: T cells isolated from PBMCs. CDR3 DNA sequence: TGTGCCAGCAGCTTGAACAGATACACTGAAGCTTTCTTT. It encodes CASSLNRYTEAFF. Full variable domain (remainder filled in from reference TRBV5-8 and TRBJ1-1): EAGVTQSPTHLIKTRGQQATLRCSPISGHTSVYWYQQALGLGLQFLLWYDEGEERNRGNFPPRFSGRQFPNYSSELNVNALELEDSALYLCASSLNRYTEAFFGQGTRLTVV.